This T cell receptor (beta chain) was recovered during a study of cytomegalovirus exposure and HLA in healthy donors. This CDR3 comprises 13 residues. V was pared by 5 bases and J by 5 bases, with 12 bases between. Germline V lookup: CDR1 MNHEY, CDR2 SVGAGI. Assay used: immunoSEQ multiplex PCR; TCRdb lists only in-frame clones, some missing. This table has 100,000 to 150,000 clones, roughly 90% appearing once. As for this clone: No antigen is known for it.

Study observations and caveats: Reports credit the classifier with highly specific, highly sensitive diagnosis of cytomegalovirus status. A few CMV-associated chains were confirmed in vitro to be specific for CMV antigens. TCR sequences were mostly rare, though some public TCRs occurred in many donors.

The sequenced material came from PBMCs. This TCR derives from a young woman in good health and CMV-seronegative. The chain is built from TRBV6-5 and TRBJ2-5, with TRBD1 as a possible D gene (5 bases). CDR3: CASSRRQRETQYF. DNA for the CDR3: TGTGCCAGCAGTAGGCGACAGAGGGAGACCCAGTACTTC.